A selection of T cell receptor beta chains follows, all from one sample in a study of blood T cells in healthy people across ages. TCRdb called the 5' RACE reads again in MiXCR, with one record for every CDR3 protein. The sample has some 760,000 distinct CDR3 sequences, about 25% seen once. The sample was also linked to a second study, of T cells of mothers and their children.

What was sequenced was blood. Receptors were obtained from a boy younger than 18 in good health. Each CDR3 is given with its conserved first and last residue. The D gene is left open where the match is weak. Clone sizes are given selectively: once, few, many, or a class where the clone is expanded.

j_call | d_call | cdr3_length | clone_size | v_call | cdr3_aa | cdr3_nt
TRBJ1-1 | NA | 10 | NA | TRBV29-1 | CSAGGAEAFF | TGCAGCGCCGGGGGTGCTGAAGCTTTCTTT
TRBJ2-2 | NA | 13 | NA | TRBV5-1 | CASSSSPAGELFF | TGCGCCAGCAGCTCGTCCCCCGCCGGGGAGCTGTTTTTT
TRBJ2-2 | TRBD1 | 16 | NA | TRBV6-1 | CASSPAGTGFTGELFF | TGTGCCAGCAGCCCTGCAGGGACAGGGTTCACCGGGGAGCTGTTTTTT
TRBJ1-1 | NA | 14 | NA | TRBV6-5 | CASSPNGVRAEAFF | TGTGCCAGCAGCCCGAATGGGGTGAGAGCTGAAGCTTTCTTT
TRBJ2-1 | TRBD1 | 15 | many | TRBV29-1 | CSAILGGAKDNEQFF | TGCAGCGCGATTTTAGGGGGCGCTAAGGACAATGAGCAGTTCTTC
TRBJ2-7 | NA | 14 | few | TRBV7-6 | CASSLEGEGNEQYF | TGTGCCAGCAGCTTAGAGGGGGAGGGTAACGAGCAGTACTTC
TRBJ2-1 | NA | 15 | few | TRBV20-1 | CSARDRPSYYNEQFF | TGCAGTGCTAGAGATAGGCCTAGTTACTACAATGAGCAGTTCTTC
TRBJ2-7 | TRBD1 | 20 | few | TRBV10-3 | CAISDPLGTGGRYEGYEQYF | TGTGCCATCAGTGACCCCCTCGGGACAGGGGGAAGGTATGAAGGGTACGAGCAGTACTTC
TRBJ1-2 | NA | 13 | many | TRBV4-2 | CASSQVAFYGYTF | TGTGCCAGCAGCCAAGTAGCCTTCTACGGCTACACCTTC
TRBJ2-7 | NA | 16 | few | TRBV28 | CTSSSPGRPGAHEQYF | TGTACCAGCAGCTCTCCCGGGAGGCCGGGGGCCCACGAGCAGTACTTC
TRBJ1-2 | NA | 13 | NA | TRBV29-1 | CSVWGRSYYGYTF | TGCAGCGTTTGGGGGCGATCCTACTATGGCTACACCTTC
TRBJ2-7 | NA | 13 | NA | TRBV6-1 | CASKRGSQNEQYF | TGTGCCAGCAAGAGGGGGTCCCAGAACGAGCAGTACTTC
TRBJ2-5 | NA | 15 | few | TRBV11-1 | CASSQEVLMVETQYF | TGTGCCAGCAGCCAGGAGGTCTTGATGGTAGAGACCCAGTACTTC
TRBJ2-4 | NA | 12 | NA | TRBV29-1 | CSVVGGENIQYF | TGCAGCGTTGTTGGGGGAGAAAACATTCAGTACTTC
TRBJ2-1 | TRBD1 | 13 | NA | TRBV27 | CASKGTGHNEQFF | TGTGCCAGCAAAGGGACAGGGCACAATGAGCAGTTCTTC
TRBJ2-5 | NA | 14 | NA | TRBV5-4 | CASSLEPREETQYF | TGTGCCAGCAGCTTGGAACCCAGGGAAGAGACCCAGTACTTC
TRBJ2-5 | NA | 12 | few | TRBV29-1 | CSGTTAQETQYF | TGCAGCGGCACGACAGCCCAAGAGACCCAGTACTTC
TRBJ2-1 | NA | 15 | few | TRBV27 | CASNLDRPRYNEQLF | TGTGCCAGCAACCTAGACAGGCCGAGGTACAATGAGCAGCTCTTC
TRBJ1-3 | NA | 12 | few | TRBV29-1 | CSVGASGNTIYF | TGTAGCGTTGGTGCCTCTGGAAACACCATATATTTT
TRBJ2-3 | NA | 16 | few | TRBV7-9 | CASSLVGQGRGDTQYF | TGTGCCAGCAGCTTAGTAGGTCAGGGGAGAGGAGATACGCAGTATTTT
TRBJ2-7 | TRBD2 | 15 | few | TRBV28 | CASSSPAAGRYEQYF | TGTGCCAGCAGTTCACCCGCAGCGGGGCGCTACGAGCAGTACTTC
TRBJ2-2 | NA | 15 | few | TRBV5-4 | CASSLGAGSGGELFF | TGTGCCAGCAGCTTAGGGGCAGGGAGTGGCGGGGAGCTGTTTTTT